This T cell receptor beta chain was recovered during a study of blood T cell repertoires in COVID-19. At the level of the study: Acute-phase and convalescent COVID-19 samples originated in the United States, Italy and Spain.

Trimming removed 5 bases from V and 3 bases from J, with 14 bases in between. The CDR3 contains 15 residues. Germline V gene lookup returns CDR1 SEHNR and CDR2 FQNEAQ (reference sequence). Using immunoSEQ multiplex PCR, the repertoire was profiled, and TCRdb retains in-frame clones only, with some absent. The sample has 300,000 to 350,000 clones; roughly 86% are singletons. This sequence was found in a young woman who had recovered from COVID-19. Sequenced sample: PBMCs or T cells enriched from blood (not recorded which). V is TRBV7-9 and J is TRBJ1-3; D is undetermined. The CDR3, as DNA: TGTGCCAGCAGCCCTCTACAGTCTGGTGGAAACACCATATATTTT. Its protein is CASSPLQSGGNTIYF.